A selection of T cell receptor beta chains follows, all from one sample in a study of shared clonotypes between healthy human individuals. Some clones are missing from TCRdb's copy, which holds only in-frame ones; the method was immunoSEQ multiplex PCR. The table includes hundreds of thousands of clones, about three quarters detected once. The sequenced sample was memory CD4+ T cells sorted from blood. All receptors come from a woman in her twenties or thirties in good health. The CDR3 runs from the conserved cysteine through the conserved F or W. The order of the fields is V gene, J gene, D gene, clone size, CDR3 protein, CDR3 DNA. D genes are given only for firm matches. Expanded clones are given a class, and other clones once, few, many or no size at all.

TRBV4-1	TRBJ1-4	-	-	CASRQGQTRDTNEKLFF	TGCGCCAGCAGGCAAGGACAGACCCGGGACACTAATGAAAAACTGTTTTTT
TRBV4-1	TRBJ2-7	-	-	CASSQDPRQGIPYEQYF	TGCGCCAGCAGCCAAGATCCTAGGCAGGGGATTCCCTACGAGCAGTACTTC
TRBV7-6	TRBJ2-3	-	-	CASSLGPGTDTQYF	TGTGCCAGCAGCTTAGGCCCCGGCACAGATACGCAGTATTTT
TRBV15	TRBJ2-7	-	-	CATSRVNSEQYF	TGTGCCACCAGCAGAGTAAATAGCGAGCAGTACTTC
TRBV7-8	TRBJ2-1	-	-	CASSPKAGLAYNEQFF	TGTGCCAGCAGCCCCAAGGCAGGCCTCGCGTACAATGAGCAGTTCTTC
TRBV29-1	TRBJ1-4	-	-	CSILVQPNEKLFF	TGCAGCATCCTAGTTCAGCCTAATGAAAAACTGTTTTTT
TRBV11-2	TRBJ2-2	TRBD2	once	CASSLASGSTGELFF	TGTGCCAGCAGCTTGGCTAGCGGGAGTACTGGGGAGCTGTTTTTT
TRBV11-2	TRBJ2-4	TRBD1	-	CASSFGQDSIQYF	TGTGCCAGCAGCTTCGGACAGGATTCCATTCAGTACTTC
TRBV9	TRBJ2-7	TRBD2	-	CASSFGLAQEQYF	TGTGCCAGCAGTTTTGGACTAGCGCAAGAGCAGTACTTC
TRBV2	TRBJ2-1	-	-	CASRATWSNEQFF	TGTGCCAGCAGAGCGACATGGAGCAATGAGCAGTTCTTC
TRBV4-1	TRBJ2-7	-	-	CASSQEPGRDYEQYF	TGCGCCAGCAGCCAAGAACCAGGGAGAGACTACGAGCAGTACTTC
TRBV5-6	TRBJ1-4	-	-	CASSSLPGGYEKLFF	TGTGCCAGCAGCTCGCTACCTGGGGGTTATGAAAAACTGTTTTTT
TRBV6-1	TRBJ2-7	-	-	CASTLEGAEIYEQYF	TGTGCCAGCACGCTGGAGGGGGCCGAGATCTACGAGCAGTACTTC
TRBV5-1	TRBJ2-5	TRBD1	once	CASSLARQGGETQYF	TGCGCCAGCAGCTTGGCGAGACAGGGGGGAGAGACCCAGTACTTC
TRBV5-8	TRBJ2-4	-	-	CASSLRGAKNIQYF	TGTGCCAGCAGCTTGAGGGGAGCCAAAAACATTCAGTACTTC
TRBV19	TRBJ2-1	-	-	CASSIGGRLSYNEQFF	TGTGCCAGTAGTATAGGTGGGAGGCTATCCTACAATGAGCAGTTCTTC
TRBV6-1	TRBJ2-7	-	few	CASSDRRGSYEQYF	TGTGCCAGCAGTGATAGGAGGGGATCCTACGAGCAGTACTTC
TRBV11-1	TRBJ2-7	-	few	CASSRHWGTSYEQYF	TGTGCCAGCAGCCGACATTGGGGTACATCCTACGAGCAGTACTTC
TRBV6-6	TRBJ2-7	TRBD1	-	CASTGQGNYEQYF	TGTGCCAGCACCGGACAGGGAAACTACGAGCAGTACTTC
TRBV6-1	TRBJ2-2	TRBD1	-	CASSGDRVIFAGELFF	TGTGCCAGCAGTGGGGACAGGGTTATCTTCGCCGGGGAGCTGTTTTTT
TRBV6-5	TRBJ2-1	TRBD2	-	CASSKTSGSYNEQFF	TGTGCCAGCAGCAAGACTAGCGGGAGTTACAATGAGCAGTTCTTC
TRBV4-1	TRBJ1-5	TRBD1	-	CASSQDLNRGGNQPQHF	TGCGCCAGCAGCCAAGATCTGAACAGGGGCGGCAATCAGCCCCAGCATTTT
TRBV10-1	TRBJ2-3	-	-	CASSDHFVTDTQYF	TGCGCCAGCAGTGACCACTTTGTTACAGATACGCAGTATTTT
TRBV5-1	TRBJ2-7	-	-	CASSLAGTASSYEQYF	TGCGCCAGCAGCTTGGCGGGTACGGCCAGCTCCTACGAGCAGTACTTC
TRBV20-1	TRBJ1-5	-	-	CSARENQPQHF	TGCAGTGCTAGAGAAAATCAGCCCCAGCATTTT
TRBV5-1	TRBJ1-1	-	-	CASSLNDSPGAFF	TGCGCCAGCAGCTTAAACGATTCTCCGGGGGCTTTCTTT
TRBV27	TRBJ1-1	-	-	CASSLTGWNTEAFF	TGTGCCAGCAGTCTAACGGGGTGGAACACTGAAGCTTTCTTT
TRBV2	TRBJ2-3	-	few	CASSVSRVTDTQYF	TGTGCCAGCAGTGTATCTCGAGTCACAGATACGCAGTATTTT
TRBV6-1	TRBJ1-5	-	-	CASSRTAPTNQPQHF	TGTGCCAGCAGCAGGACAGCTCCAACTAATCAGCCCCAGCATTTT
TRBV5-8	TRBJ2-5	-	-	CASSLGFLGRETQYF	TGTGCCAGCAGTCTCGGGTTCCTCGGGCGAGAGACCCAGTACTTC
TRBV6-6	TRBJ1-1	-	-	CASCVRTNTEAFF	TGTGCCAGCTGTGTACGGACGAACACTGAAGCTTTCTTT
TRBV6-4	TRBJ2-1	-	-	CASSDIGGNYNEQFF	TGTGCCAGCAGTGATATCGGCGGGAACTACAATGAGCAGTTCTTC
TRBV7-6	TRBJ2-5	TRBD1	-	CASSPSTGVETQYF	TGTGCCAGCAGCCCCTCGACAGGGGTAGAGACCCAGTACTTC
TRBV7-2	TRBJ2-7	TRBD2	-	CASSTSGLAGPYEQYF	TGTGCCAGCAGCACCTCGGGACTAGCGGGACCCTACGAGCAGTACTTC
TRBV27	TRBJ2-7	TRBD2	-	CASSLQSSGRYYEQYF	TGTGCCAGCAGTCTGCAGTCTAGCGGGAGGTACTACGAGCAGTACTTC
TRBV28	TRBJ2-7	-	-	CASSLNPPTYEQYF	TGTGCCAGCAGTTTGAATCCACCCACCTACGAGCAGTACTTC
TRBV27	TRBJ2-3	TRBD1	-	CASSFDRGAYTQYF	TGTGCCAGCAGTTTTGACAGGGGTGCTTATACGCAGTATTTT
TRBV5-6	TRBJ2-5	-	few	CASRSGFLPGETQYF	TGTGCCAGCAGATCTGGATTCCTTCCCGGGGAGACCCAGTACTTC
TRBV11-2	TRBJ2-5	-	-	CASSWGSRNYQETQYF	TGTGCCAGCAGCTGGGGGAGCCGCAATTACCAAGAGACCCAGTACTTC
TRBV11-3	TRBJ1-1	-	-	CASSQERGASAFF	TGTGCCAGCAGTCAAGAACGAGGGGCCTCGGCTTTCTTT
TRBV30	TRBJ1-1	-	few	CAWRPSAGAEAFF	TGTGCCTGGAGGCCCTCGGCCGGGGCTGAAGCTTTCTTT
TRBV2	TRBJ1-5	-	once	CASSLDYSNQPQHF	TGTGCCAGCAGTCTGGATTATAGCAATCAGCCCCAGCATTTT
TRBV5-4	TRBJ2-1	TRBD2	-	CASSLTGGYNEQFF	TGTGCCAGCAGCTTGACGGGAGGGTACAATGAGCAGTTCTTC
TRBV19	TRBJ1-5	-	-	CASSFEYNQPQHF	TGTGCCAGTAGTTTTGAGTACAATCAGCCCCAGCATTTT
TRBV19	TRBJ1-5	-	few	CASGGGLHQAQHF	TGTGCCAGCGGGGGAGGCCTGCATCAGGCCCAGCATTTT
TRBV9	TRBJ2-6	TRBD1	-	CASSVARGQGYGANVLTF	TGTGCCAGCAGCGTAGCCCGGGGACAGGGGTACGGGGCCAACGTCCTGACTTTC
TRBV10-3	TRBJ1-1	-	-	CAINSGGPRNTEAFF	TGTGCCATCAATTCGGGGGGCCCGAGGAACACTGAAGCTTTCTTT
TRBV27	TRBJ2-1	-	-	CASTVQGRSDEQFF	TGTGCCAGCACCGTACAGGGGAGGTCCGATGAGCAGTTCTTC
TRBV5-4	TRBJ2-5	-	-	CASSLEAAETQYF	TGTGCCAGCAGCTTGGAGGCGGCAGAGACCCAGTACTTC
TRBV28	TRBJ1-5	-	-	CASSGLRTGPHQPQHF	TGTGCCAGCAGTGGGTTAAGAACAGGGCCCCATCAGCCCCAGCATTTT
TRBV7-2	TRBJ2-3	TRBD2	-	CASTTGRAGGIEDTQYF	TGTGCCAGCACCACGGGGAGAGCGGGAGGGATCGAAGATACGCAGTATTTT